Below, one T cell receptor beta chain is given with its context. This sample stems from a study of T-cell reconstitution after alpha-beta-depleted transplantation in children. TCRbeta library construction was performed incorporating unique molecular identifiers. TCRdb analysed the PCR reads with MiXCR anew, one entry per CDR3 protein. The sample contains some 600,000 distinct CDR3 sequences, around 16% of which appear only once. V lost 8 bases and J lost 3, with 16 bases in between. The CDR3 has 15 amino acids. CDR1 and CDR2 from the germline V gene are MDHEN and SYDVKM. The sequenced sample was PBMCs from the stem cell graft donor, obtained from the stem cell graft. The receptor's source is a human donor who donated a stem cell graft to a child with acute myeloid leukemia. The chain recombines TRBV28 with TRBJ2-2; D gene ambiguous. The CDR3, as DNA: TGTGCCAGCCTAACAGCTGAATACTACACCGGGGAGCTGTTTTTT. The encoded protein is CASLTAEYYTGELFF.